This T cell receptor (beta chain) is drawn from a study of CD8 T cells in Susac syndrome. RNA was extracted with the RNeasy kit, and a quantity of roughly 0.45 to 1 ug was reverse transcribed using random hexamers. TCRdb ran MiXCR on the immunoSEQ multiplex PCR reads and lists one entry per CDR3 protein. The sample records 190,000 or so distinct CDR3 sequences, roughly 94% being singletons. V dropped 4 bases and J dropped 3 bases, with 12 bases sitting between them. CDR1 SQVTM and CDR2 ANQGSEA come from the germline V gene. The CDR3 has 14 amino acids. TCR beta was sequenced from blood CD8+ and CD4+ T cells. Negative isolation was applied to CD8+ and CD4+ T cells, and FACS enrichment was applied to TEMRA cells. This clonotype was seen just once.

The clonotype originates from a human donor with multiple sclerosis. Sequences were obtained from CD4+ T cells from PBMCs. This chain links TRBV29-1 with TRBJ2-2; the D gene could be TRBD1 or TRBD2 (5 bases each). The CDR3 coding sequence is TGCAGCGTTGGTCGAGGGGACGACACCGGGGAGCTGTTTTTT. Translation gives CSVGRGDDTGELFF.